These T cell receptor beta chains were read from a single sample in a study of cytomegalovirus exposure and HLA in healthy donors. Sequencing used immunoSEQ multiplex PCR; TCRdb keeps in-frame clones, though not all of them. Of some 210,000 clones listed, 75% to 80% are singletons. What was sequenced was PBMCs. The receptors were sampled from a woman younger than 45 in good health and CMV-seropositive. The CDR3 runs from the conserved cysteine through the conserved F or W.

J,V,CDR3
TRBJ1-1,TRBV28,CASSLVGLEAFF
TRBJ2-4,TRBV5-1,CASSLGTGLNIQYF
TRBJ2-7,TRBV10-2,CATLRGQVYYEQYF
TRBJ1-3,TRBV6-1,CASSEAGGEGNTIYF
TRBJ2-7,TRBV7-3,CASSSGLAGDEQYF
TRBJ1-2,TRBV4-2,CASSQDRGGANYGYTF
TRBJ1-1,TRBV4-3,CASSHGGSGNTEAFF
TRBJ1-1,TRBV5-1,CASSKPGHMNTEAFF
TRBJ2-4,TRBV5-6,CASSLRRTGEAKNIQYF
TRBJ2-1,TRBV4-3,CASSQDLTSGGAREQFF
TRBJ2-7,TRBV5-1,CASSPPGGYEQYF
TRBJ2-3,TRBV28,CASSSPLFLSGADVGDTQYF
TRBJ1-1,TRBV6-1,CASSEWGGEAFF
TRBJ2-1,TRBV7-8,CASSLQARYNEQFF